These 13 T cell receptor beta chains were all obtained from the same sample, sequenced in a study of PD-1 blockade in mismatch repair-deficient tumors. The repertoire was sequenced with immunoSEQ multiplex PCR; TCRdb's copy has only in-frame clones and lacks some. This sample yields approximately 25,000 clones, of which around 80% are seen a single time; roughly 21% belongs to the top ten. The sequencing here drew on peripheral blood, taken 12 weeks after starting pembrolizumab. The receptors shown here come from an adult with mismatch repair-deficient cancer.

The V and J genes are TRBV2 and TRBJ2-7; the match to TRBD2 covers 9 bases. Germline V gives CDR1 SNHLY, CDR2 FYNNEI. The CDR3 length is 12 residues. The ends lost 7 bases at V and 9 bases at J; junction bases unmatched: 7. CDR3 nucleotides: TGTGCCAGCACCCGGACTAGCGAACGGCAGTACTTC. This codes for CASTRTSERQYF.

This chain links TRBV6-1 with TRBJ2-7; 9 bases are a match to TRBD1. This CDR3 is 15 amino acids long. CDR1 is MNHNS, CDR2 SASEGT, per germline. J gave up 5 bases and V 3 bases, and 8 bases lay outside the gene matches. CDR3 in DNA: TGTGCCAGCAGTGACTGGACAGGGGCGACTGACGAGCAGTACTTC. Translated: CASSDWTGATDEQYF.

The V call is TRBV18, the J call TRBJ2-7; TRBD1 agrees at 9 bases. CDR1 is KGHSH and CDR2 is LQKENI in the germline V gene. V gave up 5 bases and J gave up 5 bases; unmatched junction bases: 16. This CDR3 is built from 17 residues. The CDR3 here is CASSTLRGTGTMNEQYF. The DNA of the CDR3 is TGTGCCAGCTCAACACTTCGTGGGACAGGGACGATGAACGAGCAGTACTTC.

The genes are TRBV4-2 and TRBJ2-2, with TRBD2 matching 9 bases. This CDR3 has 17 residues. The V gene end was trimmed by 1 base and the J gene end by 6 bases; junction bases not matched to a gene: 9. Germline lookup yields CDR1 LGHNA and CDR2 YNFKEQ. The CDR3: CASSQVLAGGRAGELFF. Written as DNA, the CDR3 is TGTGCCAGCAGCCAAGTGTTGGCGGGAGGGCGCGCCGGGGAGCTGTTTTTT.

This rearrangement joins TRBV11-3 to TRBJ2-4; no clear D. V lost 6 bases and J 0 bases, leaving 9 bases between the germline ends. The CDR3 length is 14 residues. Germline CDR1 and CDR2: SGHNT and YENEEA. Here the CDR3 reads CASSYGIAKNIQYF. CDR3 in DNA: TGTGCCAGCAGTTACGGTATAGCCAAAAACATTCAGTACTTC.

This chain connects TRBV19 to TRBJ1-1; no reliable D call. The V gene lost 3 bases and the J gene lost 4 bases, with 9 bases spanning the gap. CDR1 is LNHDA, CDR2 SQIVND, per germline (reference sequence). This CDR3 is 13 amino acids long. The CDR3 sequence is CASSIVQSTEAFF. The CDR3 DNA follows: TGTGCCAGTAGTATCGTACAGAGCACTGAAGCTTTCTTT.

This clone was seen only once. This rearrangement joins TRBV6-4 to TRBJ2-2; TRBD2 matches at 11 bases. Germline trimming cut 0 bases from V and 5 bases from J; bases unmatched to any gene: 14. This CDR3 has 20 residues. The germline V gene encodes CDR1 MRHNA and CDR2 SNTAGT. This CDR3 reads CASSDSNYTSGSQVTGELFF. The CDR3 region has the DNA TGTGCCAGCAGTGACTCGAATTATACTAGCGGGAGCCAGGTTACCGGGGAGCTGTTTTTT.

The rearrangement uses TRBV11-2 and TRBJ1-1; D call uncertain. CDR3 length: 13 residues. The V end was cut by 5 bases, the J end by 7 bases, with 14 bases between. Germline-derived CDR1 and CDR2 are SGHAT and FQNNGV. The CDR3 here is CASSKAGVNEAFF. The CDR3 region has the DNA TGTGCCAGCAGCAAAGCCGGGGTTAATGAAGCTTTCTTT.

CDR3 loop: CATSRGFRAREEGYEQYF. CDR3 coding DNA: TGTGCCACCAGCAGAGGGTTTCGGGCGCGGGAGGAGGGCTACGAGCAGTACTTC. The chain has TRBV15 and TRBJ2-7, with TRBD2 matching over 8 bases. Per the germline V gene, CDR1 is LNHNV and CDR2 is YYDKDF (reference sequence). This CDR3 is 18 amino acids long. V shed 1 base, J shed 3 bases, and the junction held 14 bases outside the gene matches.

The chain recombines TRBV27 with TRBJ1-1, with no clear D. The CDR3 runs 15 residues. Germline CDR1 reads MNHEY; CDR2 reads SMNVEV (reference sequence). Trimming left V 5 bases short and J 1 base short, with 14 bases between. Here the CDR3 reads CASSDGVTTNTEAFF. The CDR3 DNA reads as TGTGCCAGCAGTGACGGCGTAACCACGAACACTGAAGCTTTCTTT.

The chain links TRBV6-5 to TRBJ2-1; tentative D call: TRBD2 (6 bases). Between the trimmed V and J ends, which lost 5 bases and 12 bases, there was a span of 14 bases. The CDR3 spans 12 residues. Germline CDR1 MNHEY, CDR2 SVGAGI. The CDR3 sequence: CASSTPGGSQFF. The CDR3 DNA reads TGTGCCAGCAGTACCCCCGGGGGATCGCAGTTCTTC.

The chain couples TRBV5-1 to TRBJ2-5; 10 bases line up with TRBD1. The germline V gene has CDR1 SGHRS and CDR2 YFSETQ. After removal of 4 bases from V and 7 bases from J, the junction contained 7 bases not matched to a gene. The CDR3 is made up of 14 amino acids. CDR3 residues: CASSPGTGVGTQYF. Here the CDR3 DNA reads TGCGCCAGCAGCCCCGGGACAGGGGTAGGGACCCAGTACTTC. Combining the CDR3 with reference TRBV5-1 and TRBJ2-5 gives the whole variable domain KAGVTQTPRYLIKTRGQQVTLSCSPISGHRSVSWYQQTPGQGLQFLFEYFSETQRNKGNFPGRFSGRQFSNSRSEMNVSTLELGDSALYLCASSPGTGVGTQYFGPGTRLLVL.

The chain has TRBV5-4 and TRBJ2-5; 11 nucleotides align to TRBD2. In germline, CDR1 is SGHNT, CDR2 YYREEE (reference sequence). Losses at the gene ends were 1 base for V and 11 bases for J; bases not matched to a gene: 7. This CDR3 region has 14 residues. In DNA form, the CDR3 reads TGTGCCAGCAGCTTGACTAGCGGGAGTCGTGAGCAGTACTTC. This codes for CASSLTSGSREQYF.